Each of the 29 T cell receptor beta chains below was sequenced from the same sample in a study of blood T cell repertoires in COVID-19. This table comes from immunoSEQ multiplex PCR, and its TCRdb copy is limited to in-frame clones, with some not included. The sample lists about 250,000 clones, about 89% occurring once. Specimen: peripheral blood. All receptors come from a woman aged 55-70 years who had recovered from COVID-19.

The chain joins TRBV7-9 to TRBJ2-6; maybe TRBD1 (5 bases). Germline V gene sequence: CDR1 SEHNR, CDR2 FQNEAQ (reference sequence). V was clipped by 9 bases and J by 0 bases, with 18 bases between them. This CDR3 has 17 residues. In nucleotides, the CDR3 is TGTGCCAGTCACAAAATTCAGGGTATCTCTGGGGCCAACGTCCTGACTTTC. Amino acids: CASHKIQGISGANVLTF.

The chain is built from TRBV18 and TRBJ2-7; D might be TRBD1 (6 bases). V shed 3 bases and J shed 4 bases, with 10 bases lying between them. Per the germline V gene, CDR1 is KGHSH and CDR2 is LQKENI. CDR3 length equals 13 residues. The CDR3 region has the DNA TGTGCCAGCTCACCTTCCAGGGGTTACGAGCAGTACTTC. It specifies CASSPSRGYEQYF. Together with reference TRBV18 and TRBJ2-7, the CDR3 gives the full variable domain: NAGVMQNPRHLVRRRGQEARLRCSPMKGHSHVYWYRQLPEEGLKFMVYLQKENIIDESGMPKERFSAEFPKEGPSILRIQQVVRGDSAAYFCASSPSRGYEQYFGPGTRLTVT.

CDR3 in DNA: TGTGCCAGCGGGACTTGGAACTATGGCTACACCTTC. It encodes CASGTWNYGYTF. V gene TRBV28 combines with J gene TRBJ1-2; D may be TRBD1 (5 bases). The CDR3 is 12 amino acids. V was clipped by 8 bases and J by 2 bases, with 9 bases between them. CDR1 and CDR2 from the germline V gene are MDHEN and SYDVKM.

The chain uses TRBV4-3 and TRBJ2-2, with 10 bases identical to TRBD1. The trim removed 0 bases at V and 3 bases at J, leaving 4 bases unmatched. The CDR3 is 17 residues long. Germline CDR1 LGHNA, CDR2 YSLEER. In DNA form, the CDR3 reads TGCGCCAGCAGCCAAGATCTGGGACAGGGGTACACCGGGGAGCTGTTTTTT. Amino acid sequence: CASSQDLGQGYTGELFF.

This clone was seen only a few times. The chain joins TRBV5-1 to TRBJ1-3, with D maybe TRBD1 (6 bases). V gave up 5 bases and J gave up 0 bases, with 9 bases separating them. Germline V CDR1 and CDR2: SGHRS, YFSETQ. The CDR3 sequence is 14 residues long. CDR3 loop: CASRRDISGNTIYF. The CDR3 DNA reads TGCGCCAGCAGAAGGGACATCTCTGGAAACACCATATATTTT.

The genes are TRBV5-1 and TRBJ2-5; D is possibly TRBD2 (6 bases). CDR1 is SGHRS, CDR2 YFSETQ, per germline. Trimming cost V 8 bases and J 3 bases, with 11 bases left between them. This CDR3 has 12 residues. The CDR3 region is CASEGEEETQYF. As DNA, the CDR3 is TGCGCCAGTGAAGGGGAGGAAGAGACCCAGTACTTC. The full variable domain, rest sourced from reference TRBV5-1 and TRBJ2-5, is KAGVTQTPRYLIKTRGQQVTLSCSPISGHRSVSWYQQTPGQGLQFLFEYFSETQRNKGNFPGRFSGRQFSNSRSEMNVSTLELGDSALYLCASEGEEETQYFGPGTRLLVL.

The chain links TRBV7-9 to TRBJ2-5, with TRBD1 identical over 8 bases. CDR3 length equals 16 residues. The germline V gene has CDR1 SEHNR and CDR2 FQNEAQ (reference sequence). J was trimmed by 2 bases and V by 1 base; bases with no gene match: 6. The CDR3 sequence: CASSLGSGGFQETQYF. The CDR3 DNA follows: TGTGCCAGCAGCTTAGGGTCAGGGGGCTTTCAAGAGACCCAGTACTTC.

A note on this clone: The CDR3 ends on some other residue instead of the conserved phenylalanine or tryptophan, so this is likely a read error. It is unclear where the CDR3 begins or ends on the DNA, so no DNA is shown, and the CDR3 is as TCRdb lists it. V usage is TRBV5-1 and J usage is TRBJ2-7; the table's D call, TRBD1, was not checked against the DNA. The CDR3 region is 11 residues in length, termini included. Per the germline V gene, CDR1 is SGHRS and CDR2 is YFSETQ. The CDR3 spells CASSFAGRGGS.

The rearrangement links TRBV5-1 to TRBJ2-5; 7 positions match TRBD2. Germline trimming cut 4 bases from V and 1 base from J; bases unmatched to any gene: 4. The germline V gene has CDR1 SGHRS and CDR2 YFSETQ. The length of the CDR3 is 14 residues. The CDR3 DNA is TGCGCCAGCAGCAGGACGGGGGGCCAAGAGACCCAGTACTTC. Translation gives CASSRTGGQETQYF.

This sequence joins TRBV4-2 and TRBJ2-5; D might be TRBD2 (7 bases). V lost 6 bases and J 4 bases, leaving 27 bases between the germline ends. CDR3 size: 18 residues. Germline V CDR1 and CDR2: LGHNA, YNFKEQ. CDR3 loop: CASREGGAGARVGETQYF. The CDR3 DNA follows: TGTGCCAGCAGGGAGGGGGGGGCAGGAGCCCGCGTGGGAGAGACCCAGTACTTC.

V gene TRBV5-1 combines with J gene TRBJ1-6; D is uncertain. Per germline, CDR1 SGHRS and CDR2 YFSETQ. The CDR3 spans 13 residues. V was clipped by 6 bases and J by 9 bases, with 13 bases between them. The CDR3 protein is CASKKEGGSPLHF. CDR3 bases: TGCGCCAGCAAAAAGGAGGGTGGTTCACCCCTCCACTTT.

A few counts support this clone. The chain recombines TRBV5-1 with TRBJ2-1, with D possibly TRBD2 on 5 matching bases. With 0 bases removed from V and 2 bases from J, the gap between germline ends came to 9 bases. CDR1 is SGHRS and CDR2 is YFSETQ in the germline V gene. The CDR3 extends over 15 amino acids. CDR3 in amino acids: CASSLGSATYNEQFF. The CDR3 DNA is TGCGCCAGCAGCTTGGGTAGCGCCACCTACAATGAGCAGTTCTTC.

The chain links TRBV19 to TRBJ1-3; TRBD1 agrees at 8 bases. The CDR3 extends over 15 amino acids. Germline CDR1 and CDR2: LNHDA and SQIVND (reference sequence). V shed 5 bases, J shed 4 bases, and the junction held 7 bases outside the gene matches. The CDR3 loop is CASSPTGDSGNTIYF. In nucleotides, the CDR3 is TGTGCCAGTAGTCCGACAGGGGATTCAGGAAACACCATATATTTT.

The count of this clone is one. The gene calls are TRBV3-1 (or the pseudogene TRBV3-2) and TRBJ2-1; D might be TRBD2 (6 bases). Germline V gene data show CDR1 as LGHDT and CDR2 as YNNKEL (reference sequence). The CDR3 runs 12 residues. The V end lost 4 bases, the J end lost 5 bases, and 6 bases lay between the germline ends. In DNA, the CDR3 is TGTGCCAGCAGCCTAGCGGACAATGAGCAGTTCTTC. Its translation is CASSLADNEQFF.

The chain combines TRBV3-1 (or the pseudogene TRBV3-2) with TRBJ1-5; no clear D gene. Germline V lookup: CDR1 LGHDT, CDR2 YNNKEL (reference sequence). With 6 bases removed from V and 10 bases from J, the gap between germline ends came to 19 bases. This CDR3 contains 14 residues. CDR3 DNA: TGTGCCAGCAGTCCCGAGGGCACATCAAAACCCCAGCATTTT. This encodes CASSPEGTSKPQHF.

The V call is TRBV7-2, the J call TRBJ2-1; D gene uncertain. The V gene's germline CDR1 is SGHTA and CDR2 FQGNSA. The CDR3 is 11 amino acids. Trimming took off 8 bases at V and 3 bases at J, with 5 bases between the two ends. The CDR3 sequence is CASPDYNEQFF. The CDR3 DNA follows: TGTGCCAGCCCAGACTACAATGAGCAGTTCTTC.

V gene TRBV6-2 or TRBV6-3 combines with J gene TRBJ1-1, with 7 bases aligning to TRBD1. The germline CDR1 and CDR2 sequences are MNHEY and SVGEGT. This CDR3 is 14 amino acids long. Trimming took 2 bases from V and 2 from J; bases not matched to a gene: 2. The CDR3 DNA follows: TGTGCCAGCAGTTACAGACAGGGAAACACTGAAGCTTTCTTT. Amino acids: CASSYRQGNTEAFF.

The rearrangement joins TRBV5-1 to TRBJ2-7, with TRBD1 as a possible D gene (6 bases). CDR1 and CDR2 from the germline V gene are SGHRS and YFSETQ. V was cut by 0 bases and J by 3 bases, with 10 bases left in between. This CDR3 is 14 amino acids long. The CDR3 loop reads CASSLEGRGYEQYF. CDR3 bases: TGCGCCAGCAGCTTGGAAGGCAGGGGCTACGAGCAGTACTTC.

V gene TRBV5-1 combines with J gene TRBJ1-6; D call uncertain. Germline CDR1 reads SGHRS; CDR2 reads YFSETQ. The CDR3 is 14 residues long. V lost 0 bases and J lost 8, with 9 bases in between. The CDR3, as DNA: TGCGCCAGCAGCTTGGTGGCCCGTTATTCACCCCTCCACTTT. Translating it yields CASSLVARYSPLHF.

This chain connects TRBV7-3 to TRBJ1-2, with D possibly matching TRBD1 (6 bases). This CDR3 comprises 14 residues. Germline loops: CDR1 SGHTA, CDR2 FQGTGA. Trimming left V 4 bases short and J 6 bases short, with 15 bases between. CDR3 DNA: TGTGCCAGCAGCTCCTTGCAGGGGATCGATGGCTACACCTTC. It codes for CASSSLQGIDGYTF.

The rearrangement joins TRBV6-5 to TRBJ1-5, with D perhaps TRBD1 (5 bases). This CDR3 region has 14 residues. CDR1 is MNHEY and CDR2 is SVGAGI in the germline V gene. The ends were cut back, 7 bases at V and 5 bases at J, with 15 bases in the middle. The CDR3 DNA follows: TGTGCCAGCACCACATCGGGGGGGTATCAGCCCCAGCATTTT. It yields the protein CASTTSGGYQPQHF.

The CDR3: CASRSVDTIYF. The CDR3, as DNA: TGTGCCAGCCGGAGTGTCGACACCATATATTTT. This rearrangement joins TRBV3-1 (or the pseudogene TRBV3-2) to TRBJ1-3, with D unresolved. Germline V gene lookup returns CDR1 LGHDT and CDR2 YNNKEL (reference sequence). The CDR3 spans 11 residues. V was shortened by 8 bases and J by 8 bases, with 10 bases between the two germline ends.

J is TRBJ2-3 and V is TRBV6-5, with D uncertain. This CDR3 is built from 15 residues. Per germline, CDR1 MNHEY and CDR2 SVGAGI. Between the trimmed V and J ends, which lost 2 bases and 2 bases, there was a span of 11 bases. For the CDR3, the DNA is TGTGCCAGCAGTTACACTTTACCCTCCACAGATACGCAGTATTTT. Translated: CASSYTLPSTDTQYF.

The V gene is TRBV2, the J gene TRBJ2-7; perhaps TRBD1 as D (5 bases). V was clipped by 3 bases and J by 3 bases, with 9 bases between them. This CDR3 is 13 amino acids long. Germline assignment: CDR1 SNHLY and CDR2 FYNNEI. The CDR3 loop is CASSDYRLYEQYF. In DNA, the CDR3 is TGTGCCAGCAGTGATTACAGGCTCTACGAGCAGTACTTC.

The CDR3 protein is CASSLAKAGSPHTGELFF. Here the CDR3 DNA reads TGCGCCAGCAGCTTGGCCAAAGCGGGGAGCCCTCACACCGGGGAGCTGTTTTTT. The rearrangement uses TRBV5-1 and TRBJ2-2; 7 bases are shared with TRBD2. Trimming at V came to 0 bases and at J to 3 bases, leaving 11 bases not matched to a gene. The CDR3 covers 18 residues. CDR1 SGHRS and CDR2 YFSETQ come from the germline V gene.

This chain joins TRBV7-3 and TRBJ2-7; D call uncertain. The CDR3 consists of 13 residues. Trimming removed 5 bases at V and 5 bases at J, with 13 bases between. Germline V gives CDR1 SGHTA, CDR2 FQGTGA. CDR3 nucleotides: TGTGCCAGCAGCCAGCAGGCGAACGACGAGCAGTACTTC. Translating gives CASSQQANDEQYF.

The chain is built from TRBV7-8 and TRBJ1-4; a possible D gene is TRBD1 (5 bases). The CDR3 spans 15 residues. The V gene lost 2 bases and the J gene lost 8 bases, with 15 bases spanning the gap. Germline CDR1 and CDR2: SGHVS and FQNEAQ. The CDR3 coding sequence is TGTGCCAGCAGCTTACGGGAGGGGTTCATAGAAAAACTGTTTTTT. This gives the protein CASSLREGFIEKLFF.

The CDR3 sequence is CASSFGVVDGELFF. The CDR3 DNA sequence: TGTGCCAGCAGTTTCGGGGTAGTGGACGGGGAGCTGTTTTTT. This chain connects TRBV27 to TRBJ2-2; tentative D call: TRBD2 (5 bases). The V and J ends lost 3 bases and 7 bases respectively, with 12 bases between them. CDR3 length: 14 residues. Germline loops: CDR1 MNHEY, CDR2 SMNVEV (reference sequence).

This clone was observed a handful of times. The same CDR3 is also encoded by other DNA sequences in this sample. V and J are TRBV3-1 (or the pseudogene TRBV3-2) and TRBJ1-5, with D possibly matching TRBD1 (6 bases). The V end lost 0 bases, the J end lost 4 bases, and 7 bases lay between the germline ends. Looked up from germline, CDR1 is LGHDT and CDR2 is YNNKEL (reference sequence). The CDR3 runs to 14 residues. In DNA, the CDR3 is TGTGCCAGCAGCCAAGATCAGGGGAATCAGCCCCAGCATTTT. Translation gives CASSQDQGNQPQHF.